This paragraph reports one TCR beta chain. Its specificity is not known. The data stem from a study of T-cell reconstitution after alpha-beta-depleted transplantation in children. Library preparation (for TCRbeta) was performed with unique molecular identifiers. TCRdb re-analysed the PCR reads in MiXCR, keeping a single row per CDR3 protein. The profile shows about 980,000 distinct CDR3 sequences, about 31% of them singletons. This CDR3 has 13 residues. Trimming left V 7 bases short and J 4 bases short, with 12 bases between. Regarding the study as a whole: Surviving recipient T cells and thymic progenitors accounted for the high day-60 TCRbeta diversity observed in some patients. In patients about two months after transplant, alpha-beta T cells reportedly arose from several hundred expanded graft clones. Newly produced T cells mostly accounted for T-cell counts and diversity one year post-transplant.

The clonotype was recovered from a boy younger than two who had a stem cell transplant for SCID, so the T cells may come from the graft donor. The sample in question was PBMCs, mostly from graft donor cells, obtained 360 days after TCRalphabeta/CD19-depleted stem cell transplant. The chain carries TRBV12-3 or TRBV12-4 and TRBJ2-3; possibly TRBD2 for D (5 bases). This CDR3 reads CASKESRADTQYF. The CDR3 coding sequence is TGTGCCAGCAAGGAGTCGCGGGCAGATACGCAGTATTTT.